A single sample is the source of the 25 T cell receptor beta chains below, sequenced in a study of identical twins. TCRdb analysed the 5' RACE reads with MiXCR anew, one entry per CDR3 protein. This sample has roughly 630,000 distinct CDR3 sequences, with about 7.1% found just once. These sequences were also reported in another study, on yellow fever vaccine responses in identical twins.

Material: PBMCs. These receptors originate from a woman aged 18-29 years in good health.

The chain carries TRBV5-1 and TRBJ1-1; 7 nucleotides line up with TRBD1. CDR1 and CDR2 from the germline V gene are SGHRS and YFSETQ. This CDR3 contains 14 residues. V was pared by 5 bases and J by 4 bases, with 8 bases of the junction left unmatched. The CDR3 sequence: CASSHTGVPTEAFF. DNA for the CDR3: TGCGCCAGCAGTCATACAGGGGTACCCACTGAAGCTTTCTTT.

This clonotype was picked up many times. V is TRBV12-3 or TRBV12-4 and J is TRBJ2-5, with TRBD2 identical over 7 bases. V gave up 5 bases and J gave up 2 bases; unmatched junction bases: 5. The CDR3 loop spans 14 amino acids. The CDR3 protein is CASSQGLSQETQYF. The CDR3 DNA sequence: TGTGCCAGCAGTCAGGGACTATCACAAGAGACCCAGTACTTC.

This clonotype was counted between two and nine times. The rearrangement uses TRBV11-2 and TRBJ2-5; D gene uncertain. The CDR3 has 15 residues. Germline CDR1 and CDR2: SGHAT and FQNNGV. V lost 1 base, J lost 0 bases, and 9 bases lay in between. The CDR3 DNA reads TGTGCCAGCAGCTTAGGTGTGGCAGACCAAGAGACCCAGTACTTC. This translates into CASSLGVADQETQYF.

This clonotype showed up just a few times. V gene TRBV12-3 or TRBV12-4 combines with J gene TRBJ2-3, with 13 bases matching TRBD2. The CDR3 runs to 17 residues. V lost 7 bases to trimming and J lost 4 bases; unmatched junction nucleotides: 11. The CDR3 here is CASNAGLAGDGADTQYF. In DNA form, the CDR3 reads TGTGCCAGCAATGCCGGACTAGCGGGAGATGGGGCAGATACGCAGTATTTT.

The sample holds a few counts of this clonotype. This chain connects TRBV20-1 to TRBJ2-3; D tentatively fits TRBD1 or TRBD2 (6 bases each). Trimming cost V 3 bases and J 0 bases, with 10 bases left between them. The CDR3 runs 14 residues. CDR1 and CDR2 (germline): DFQATT, SNEGSKA (reference sequence). Here the CDR3 reads CSARGAGSTDTQYF. As DNA, the CDR3 is TGCAGTGCTAGGGGGGCGGGAAGCACAGATACGCAGTATTTT.

This chain joins TRBV12-3 or TRBV12-4 and TRBJ2-3; D gene unclear. This CDR3 region has 13 residues. The V gene lost 4 bases and the J gene lost 5 bases, with 10 bases spanning the gap. The CDR3 region is CASSYSTGDTQYF. Here the CDR3 DNA reads TGTGCCAGCAGTTACAGTACGGGAGATACGCAGTATTTT.

This rearrangement joins TRBV5-1 to TRBJ2-2; the D is unclear. Germline values: CDR1 SGHRS, CDR2 YFSETQ. The CDR3 runs 15 residues. With 4 bases removed from V and 6 bases from J, the gap between germline ends came to 16 bases. CDR3 sequence reads: CASSPRGVGSGELFF. The CDR3 DNA reads TGCGCCAGCAGCCCACGCGGTGTGGGGTCCGGGGAGCTGTTTTTT.

The chain employs TRBV20-1 and TRBJ1-2, with D possibly TRBD1 on 5 matching bases. The CDR3 length is 10 residues. In germline, CDR1 is DFQATT, CDR2 SNEGSKA (reference sequence). With 5 bases removed from V and 10 bases from J, the gap between germline ends came to 11 bases. The CDR3 DNA follows: TGCAGTGCTCCGGACGGGACCTACACCTTC. Protein sequence: CSAPDGTYTF.

V and J are TRBV6-2 or TRBV6-3 and TRBJ2-7; unclear D gene. V was cut by 2 bases and J by 5 bases, with 13 bases left in between. CDR3 length equals 14 residues. CDR1 and CDR2 (germline): MNHEY, SVGEGT. CDR3 nucleotides: TGTGCCAGCAGTTACGGAGATGGTTTCAACGAGCAGTACGTC. Amino acid sequence: CASSYGDGFNEQYV.

This clonotype was picked up many times. This chain joins TRBV11-2 and TRBJ2-2; D remains ambiguous. The CDR3 runs to 16 residues. The V end lost 4 bases, the J end lost 5 bases, and 17 bases lay between the germline ends. The germline V gene has CDR1 SGHAT and CDR2 FQNNGV. The CDR3 region has the DNA TGTGCCAGCAGCTGGACGATGGTTGGGCAAACCGGGGAGCTGTTTTTT. Its translation is CASSWTMVGQTGELFF.

The chain employs TRBV12-3 or TRBV12-4 and TRBJ2-5, with 7 bases fitting TRBD1. J was trimmed by 1 base and V by 6 bases; bases with no gene match: 8. The CDR3 runs 15 residues. The CDR3 region has the DNA TGTGCCAGCAGCCTTCGACAGGGTACCCAAGAGACCCAGTACTTC. Residues: CASSLRQGTQETQYF.

This chain uses TRBV6-5 with TRBJ1-2, with 9 bases that match TRBD1. Germline loops: CDR1 MNHEY, CDR2 SVGAGI. Trimming took 6 bases from V and 8 from J; bases not matched to a gene: 13. This CDR3 has 15 amino acids. CDR3 loop: CASRYAGTGSAGYTF. DNA for the CDR3: TGTGCCAGCAGATACGCCGGGACAGGGTCTGCGGGCTACACCTTC.

This clonotype was counted only a few times. V gene TRBV20-1 combines with J gene TRBJ2-5; D perhaps matches TRBD1 (6 bases). CDR1 and CDR2 from the germline V gene are DFQATT and SNEGSKA (reference sequence). Trimming removed 8 bases at V and 1 base at J, with 14 bases between. This CDR3 has 13 residues. CDR3 residues: CSQYYRAQETQYF. The CDR3 DNA reads as TGCAGTCAATACTACAGGGCCCAAGAGACCCAGTACTTC.

The chain is built from TRBV18 and TRBJ1-1, with 7 bases fitting TRBD1. The length of the CDR3 is 16 residues. J lost 0 bases, V lost 5 bases, and 9 bases had no gene match. Germline CDR1 reads KGHSH; CDR2 reads LQKENI. The CDR3 loop is CASSNAGGRLNTEAFF. In DNA form, the CDR3 reads TGTGCCAGCTCAAATGCAGGGGGGAGGTTGAACACTGAAGCTTTCTTT. The variable domain in full, completed from reference TRBV18 and TRBJ1-1, reads NAGVMQNPRHLVRRRGQEARLRCSPMKGHSHVYWYRQLPEEGLKFMVYLQKENIIDESGMPKERFSAEFPKEGPSILRIQQVVRGDSAAYFCASSNAGGRLNTEAFFGQGTRLTVV.

The CDR3 is CASSLVGRGGSETQYF. The DNA for the CDR3 is TGCGCCAGCAGCTTGGTCGGCAGGGGAGGTTCAGAGACCCAGTACTTC. The V and J genes are TRBV5-1 and TRBJ2-5; D is possibly TRBD1 or TRBD2 (6 bases each). V shed 0 bases and J shed 4 bases, with 16 bases lying between them. Germline assignment: CDR1 SGHRS and CDR2 YFSETQ. This CDR3 comprises 16 residues.

This chain uses TRBV9 with TRBJ1-5, with 8 bases fitting TRBD1. The CDR3 length is 15 residues. The V segment lost 0 bases and the J segment 6 bases; nucleotides outside the gene matches: 5. Germline V gene data show CDR1 as SGDLS and CDR2 as YYNGEE. The CDR3 DNA is TGTGCCAGCAGCGTAGGGCAGGGGGCAGGTCAGCCCCAGCATTTT. Its translation is CASSVGQGAGQPQHF.

This clonotype was seen ten or more times. V is TRBV20-1 and J is TRBJ1-1; 7 bases match TRBD1. Looked up from germline, CDR1 is DFQATT and CDR2 is SNEGSKA (reference sequence). The V segment lost 4 bases and the J segment 1 base; nucleotides outside the gene matches: 6. The CDR3 is 14 residues long. The chain's CDR3 is CSATYRGENTEAFF. CDR3 bases: TGCAGTGCTACATACAGGGGCGAGAACACTGAAGCTTTCTTT.

The chain uses TRBV11-2 and TRBJ2-2; 7 bases are a match to TRBD2. The junction had 8 bases not matched to a gene; V was cut back by 0 bases and J by 7 bases. The CDR3 runs to 16 residues. Germline CDR1 is SGHAT and CDR2 is FQNNGV. DNA of the CDR3: TGTGCCAGCAGCTTAGAGGCGCGGGAGATCGTCGGGGAGCTGTTTTTT. Protein sequence: CASSLEAREIVGELFF. Based on the CDR3 plus reference TRBV11-2 and TRBJ2-2, the full variable domain is EAGVAQSPRYKIIEKRQSVAFWCNPISGHATLYWYQQILGQGPKLLIQFQNNGVVDDSQLPKDRFSAERLKGVDSTLKIQPAKLEDSAVYLCASSLEAREIVGELFFGEGSRLTVL.

This clonotype has a count of ten or more. V is TRBV7-9 and J is TRBJ2-1, with 9 nucleotides matching TRBD2. Germline V gene lookup returns CDR1 SEHNR and CDR2 FQNEAQ (reference sequence). The CDR3 is made up of 16 amino acids. J lost 6 bases, V lost 5 bases, and 11 bases had no gene match. CDR3 bases: TGTGCCAGCAGCCCCCCGGGACTAGCAGTAACCAATGAGCAGTTCTTC. Its protein is CASSPPGLAVTNEQFF.

V gene TRBV5-5 combines with J gene TRBJ2-1, with D maybe TRBD2 (6 bases). V lost 7 bases to trimming and J lost 4 bases, with 15 bases between them. The CDR3 contains 14 residues. Germline assignment: CDR1 SGHKS and CDR2 YYEKEE (reference sequence). The CDR3 loop reads CASLLAQIYNEQFF. In DNA form, the CDR3 reads TGTGCCAGCCTGCTAGCGCAAATATACAATGAGCAGTTCTTC.

The genes are TRBV18 and TRBJ2-1; perhaps TRBD2 as D (6 bases). CDR3 length: 16 residues. Per the germline V gene, CDR1 is KGHSH and CDR2 is LQKENI. V was pared by 1 base and J by 12 bases, with 22 bases between. The DNA of the CDR3 is TGTGCCAGCTCACCACTACGGGACTGGGATTTGCGTGGGCAGTTCTTC. Its translation is CASSPLRDWDLRGQFF.

The chain joins TRBV19 to TRBJ1-1; D ambiguous. The ends were cut back, 4 bases at V and 0 bases at J, with 15 bases in the middle. CDR3 length equals 16 residues. Germline V gene sequence: CDR1 LNHDA, CDR2 SQIVND (reference sequence). Here the CDR3 reads CASSTEGSTMNTEAFF. DNA for the CDR3: TGTGCCAGTAGTACCGAGGGATCCACTATGAACACTGAAGCTTTCTTT.

This clonotype was seen only once. The rearrangement links TRBV18 to TRBJ2-3; 8 bases align to TRBD2. The ends lost 3 bases at V and 4 bases at J; junction bases unmatched: 9. Germline lookup yields CDR1 KGHSH and CDR2 LQKENI. The length of the CDR3 is 16 residues. DNA of the CDR3: TGTGCCAGCTCACCTCAACTGCGGGAGGTTTCAGATACGCAGTATTTT. It specifies CASSPQLREVSDTQYF.

The genes are TRBV19 and TRBJ2-1; D remains ambiguous. The CDR3 is 15 amino acids. Between the trimmed V and J ends, which lost 3 bases and 3 bases, there was a span of 12 bases. Per germline, CDR1 LNHDA and CDR2 SQIVND (reference sequence). Here the CDR3 reads CASSIWPPSYNEQFF. In DNA, the CDR3 is TGTGCCAGTAGTATTTGGCCCCCTAGCTACAATGAGCAGTTCTTC.

This clonotype has a handful of counts. V usage is TRBV20-1 and J usage is TRBJ2-7; D is unclear. Germline V gene sequence: CDR1 DFQATT, CDR2 SNEGSKA (reference sequence). The CDR3 is 13 residues long. The germline V and J ends were trimmed by 2 bases and 3 bases, with 11 bases remaining between them. The CDR3 spells CSARSSERYEQYV. The CDR3 DNA sequence: TGCAGTGCTAGAAGCTCTGAACGCTACGAGCAGTACGTC.